This note documents a single T cell receptor (beta chain) sequence. This table comes from immunoSEQ multiplex PCR, and its TCRdb copy is limited to in-frame clones, with some not included. The sample records over 300,000 clones, 80% to 90% being singletons. The sample belongs to a study of blood T cell repertoires in COVID-19. V was pared by 1 base and J by 5 bases, with 18 bases between. Per the germline V gene, CDR1 is SGHRS and CDR2 is YFSETQ. The CDR3 covers 16 residues. The receptor was isolated from a man aged 25-45 years who had recovered from COVID-19. The chain links TRBV5-1 to TRBJ1-1; D gene unclear. The sequencing sample was made of PBMCs or T cells enriched from blood (not recorded which). The CDR3 sequence is CASSLNSGGSGTEAFF. The CDR3 DNA reads as TGCGCCAGCAGCTTGAATTCCGGAGGGTCGGGAACTGAAGCTTTCTTT. Using reference TRBV5-1 and TRBJ1-1 for the parts outside the CDR3, the full variable domain is KAGVTQTPRYLIKTRGQQVTLSCSPISGHRSVSWYQQTPGQGLQFLFEYFSETQRNKGNFPGRFSGRQFSNSRSEMNVSTLELGDSALYLCASSLNSGGSGTEAFFGQGTRLTVV.